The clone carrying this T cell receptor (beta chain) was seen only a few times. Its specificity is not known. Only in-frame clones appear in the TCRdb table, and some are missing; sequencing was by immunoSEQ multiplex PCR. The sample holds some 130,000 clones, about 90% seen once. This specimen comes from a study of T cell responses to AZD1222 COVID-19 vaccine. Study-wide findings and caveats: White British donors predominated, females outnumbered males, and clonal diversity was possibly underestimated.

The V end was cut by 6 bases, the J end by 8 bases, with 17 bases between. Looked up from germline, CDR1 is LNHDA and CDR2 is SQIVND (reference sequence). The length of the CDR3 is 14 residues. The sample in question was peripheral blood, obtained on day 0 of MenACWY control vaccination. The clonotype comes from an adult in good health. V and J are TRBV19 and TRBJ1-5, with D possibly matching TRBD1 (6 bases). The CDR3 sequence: CASRLGRGPEPQHF. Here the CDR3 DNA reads TGTGCCAGTAGGTTGGGCCGGGGGCCGGAGCCCCAGCATTTT.